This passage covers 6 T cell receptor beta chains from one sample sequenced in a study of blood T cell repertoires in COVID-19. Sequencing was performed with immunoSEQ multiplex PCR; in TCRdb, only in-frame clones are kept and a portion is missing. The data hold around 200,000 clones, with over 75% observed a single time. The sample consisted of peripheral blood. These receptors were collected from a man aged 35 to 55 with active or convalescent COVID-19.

The CDR3 DNA follows: TGTGCCAGTGGTAGCGGGGGACTAGGGAGCACAGATACGCAGTATTTT. It yields the protein CASGSGGLGSTDTQYF. V usage is TRBV19 and J usage is TRBJ2-3; 9 bases align to TRBD2. J gave up 0 bases and V 8 bases, and 9 bases lay outside the gene matches. Germline V gene sequence: CDR1 LNHDA, CDR2 SQIVND (reference sequence). The CDR3 is 16 amino acids.

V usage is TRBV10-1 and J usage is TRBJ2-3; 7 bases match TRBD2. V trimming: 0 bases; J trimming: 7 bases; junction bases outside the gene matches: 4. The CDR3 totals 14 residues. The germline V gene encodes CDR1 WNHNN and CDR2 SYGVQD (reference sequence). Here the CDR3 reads CASSESGLVNTQYF. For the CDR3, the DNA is TGCGCCAGCAGTGAGTCCGGACTAGTAAATACGCAGTATTTT.

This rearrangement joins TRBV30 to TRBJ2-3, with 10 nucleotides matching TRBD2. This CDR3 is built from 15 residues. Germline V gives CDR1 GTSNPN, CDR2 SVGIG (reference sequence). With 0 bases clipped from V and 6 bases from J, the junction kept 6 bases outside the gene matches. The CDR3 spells CAWSVRSGGLDTQYF. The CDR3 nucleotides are TGTGCCTGGAGTGTACGTAGCGGGGGGTTGGATACGCAGTATTTT.

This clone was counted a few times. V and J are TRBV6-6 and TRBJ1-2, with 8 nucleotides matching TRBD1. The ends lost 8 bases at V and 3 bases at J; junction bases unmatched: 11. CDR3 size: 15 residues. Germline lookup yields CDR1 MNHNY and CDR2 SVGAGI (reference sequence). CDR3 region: CASGGQVPTYYGYTF. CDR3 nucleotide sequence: TGTGCCAGCGGGGGACAGGTCCCAACCTACTATGGCTACACCTTC.

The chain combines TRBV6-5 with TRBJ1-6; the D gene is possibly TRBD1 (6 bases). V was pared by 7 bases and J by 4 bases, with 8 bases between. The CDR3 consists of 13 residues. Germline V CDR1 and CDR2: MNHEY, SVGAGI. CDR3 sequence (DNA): TGTGCCAGCAACGGACAGTATAATTCACCCCTCCACTTT. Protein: CASNGQYNSPLHF.

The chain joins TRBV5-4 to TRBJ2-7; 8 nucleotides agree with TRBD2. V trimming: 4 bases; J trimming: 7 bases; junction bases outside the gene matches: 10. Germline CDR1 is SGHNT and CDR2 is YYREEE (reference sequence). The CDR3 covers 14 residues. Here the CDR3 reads CASSERLALREQYF. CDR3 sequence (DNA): TGTGCCAGCAGCGAGAGACTAGCGCTTAGGGAGCAGTACTTC.